Included here is one T cell receptor (beta chain) sequence, with context. Time point described: after neoadjuvant nivolumab, at surgical resection. The data originate from a study of neoadjuvant anti-PD-1 for oral cavity cancer. The length of the CDR3 is 12 residues. Germline V gene data show CDR1 as GTSNPN and CDR2 as SVGIG (reference sequence). The V end lost 3 bases, the J end lost 8 bases, and 10 bases lay between the germline ends. Using immunoSEQ multiplex PCR, the repertoire was profiled, and TCRdb retains in-frame clones only, with some absent. Among 63,000 or so clones listed, around 85% were seen once.

The chain uses TRBV30 and TRBJ1-4, with no clear D. This clonotype originated in a person aged 40 to 85 with oral cavity squamous cell carcinoma. The sample in question was PBMCs, obtained after nivolumab (anti-PD-1) treatment. Here the CDR3 DNA reads TGTGCCTGGAGATACCCCGGGGAAAAACTGTTTTTT. Translated, it gives CAWRYPGEKLFF.